What follows are 21 T cell receptor beta chains derived from one specimen sequenced in a study of regulatory and conventional T cells in RAG deficiency. Profiled with immunoSEQ multiplex PCR; TCRdb holds only in-frame clones, not every one. The table shows 6,000 to 7,500 clones, with approximately 82% occurring only once. The same sample was also used in a study of regulatory T cells. From that study: The primer mix had 52 TRBV and 13 TRBJ primers.

Sequenced input: CD8+ T cells sorted from blood. The receptors shown here come from a human donor in good health.

The chain uses TRBV6-5 and TRBJ2-5, with 7 positions matching TRBD1. The J segment lost 5 bases and the V segment lost 4 bases, leaving 7 bases of the junction unmatched. CDR1 is MNHEY, CDR2 SVGAGI, per germline. This CDR3 comprises 14 residues. CDR3 in DNA: TGTGCCAGCAGTTCGACAGGGATCGGGGAGACCCAGTACTTC. Its protein is CASSSTGIGETQYF.

The V and J genes are TRBV6-6 and TRBJ1-2; 8 nucleotides agree with TRBD1. Trimming at V came to 4 bases and at J to 8 bases, leaving 15 bases not matched to a gene. CDR1 and CDR2 from the germline V gene are MNHNY and SVGAGI (reference sequence). There are 16 residues in the CDR3. CDR3 nucleotides: TGTGCCAGCAGTTCGGACCGGGACAGGCCTGCGGGGGGCTACACCTTC. Protein product: CASSSDRDRPAGGYTF.

J is TRBJ2-5 and V is TRBV6-5; D gene ambiguous. There are 10 residues in the CDR3. Germline V gives CDR1 MNHEY, CDR2 SVGAGI. Trimming removed 6 bases at V and 4 bases at J, with 3 bases between. The CDR3 reads CASRGETQYF. CDR3 bases: TGTGCCAGCAGAGGAGAGACCCAGTACTTC.

The chain joins TRBV6-5 to TRBJ2-5; D is unresolved. V was shortened by 0 bases and J by 1 base, with 9 bases between the two germline ends. The CDR3 length is 15 residues. CDR1 MNHEY and CDR2 SVGAGI come from the germline V gene. CDR3 DNA: TGTGCCAGCAGTTACTCGAATAGTCCCCAAGAGACCCAGTACTTC. It encodes CASSYSNSPQETQYF.

In DNA form, the CDR3 reads TGTGCCAGCAGCGTAGAAGCGGTCCCAACTGGGGCCAACGTCCTGACTTTC. This sequence encodes CASSVEAVPTGANVLTF. V and J are TRBV9 and TRBJ2-6, with D possibly matching TRBD2 (5 bases). Trimming took off 0 bases at V and 2 bases at J, with 12 bases between the two ends. The CDR3 has 17 amino acids. Germline CDR1 is SGDLS and CDR2 is YYNGEE.

The chain couples TRBV11-2 to TRBJ2-7; 7 nucleotides match TRBD2. CDR3 size: 14 residues. CDR1 is SGHAT and CDR2 is FQNNGV in the germline V gene. Unmatched junction bases numbered 6, after V lost 1 base and J lost 6 bases. CDR3 sequence: CASSLVLAESEQYF. The DNA for the CDR3 is TGTGCCAGCAGCTTAGTTCTAGCGGAGAGCGAGCAGTACTTC. Full variable domain (outside the CDR3, taken from reference TRBV11-2 and TRBJ2-7): EAGVAQSPRYKIIEKRQSVAFWCNPISGHATLYWYQQILGQGPKLLIQFQNNGVVDDSQLPKDRFSAERLKGVDSTLKIQPAKLEDSAVYLCASSLVLAESEQYFGPGTRLTVT.

V and J are TRBV6-5 and TRBJ1-1; the D gene is possibly TRBD1 (6 bases). The CDR3 runs 15 residues. Germline V gene lookup returns CDR1 MNHEY and CDR2 SVGAGI. V lost 6 bases and J lost 1, with 15 bases in between. In DNA, the CDR3 is TGTGCCAGCAGAATATCGACAGGCGCGAACACTGAAGCTTTCTTT. This encodes CASRISTGANTEAFF.

The rearrangement joins TRBV5-1 to TRBJ2-3, with no clear D. CDR3 length equals 15 residues. The germline gives CDR1 SGHRS, CDR2 YFSETQ. V lost 0 bases and J 1 base, leaving 9 bases between the germline ends. The CDR3 sequence is CASSLDAVGTDTQYF. CDR3 DNA sequence: TGCGCCAGCAGCTTGGATGCTGTAGGCACAGATACGCAGTATTTT.

V gene TRBV7-8 combines with J gene TRBJ2-1, with 10 positions matching TRBD1. This CDR3 is 15 amino acids long. CDR1 SGHVS and CDR2 FQNEAQ come from the germline V gene. The ends lost 5 bases at V and 9 bases at J; junction bases unmatched: 10. Here the CDR3 reads CASSLRQGAHREQFF. The CDR3 DNA reads TGTGCCAGCAGCCTCAGACAGGGGGCGCATCGTGAGCAGTTCTTC.

The rearrangement uses TRBV6-5 and TRBJ2-7; the match to TRBD1 covers 10 bases. Germline CDR1 and CDR2: MNHEY and SVGAGI. This CDR3 is built from 14 residues. With V trimmed by 7 bases and J by 3 bases, 6 bases remained unmatched. The CDR3 DNA reads as TGTGCCAGCACAACCAGGACAGGGGGCTACGAGCAGTACTTC. Its translation: CASTTRTGGYEQYF.

The rearrangement joins TRBV19 to TRBJ2-1, with 10 nucleotides matching TRBD1. The CDR3 covers 15 residues. Germline V gives CDR1 LNHDA, CDR2 SQIVND (reference sequence). V was pared by 6 bases and J by 3 bases, with 5 bases of the junction left unmatched. The CDR3 here is CASRPDRGLYNEQFF. Written as DNA, the CDR3 is TGTGCCAGTAGGCCAGACAGGGGGCTCTACAATGAGCAGTTCTTC.

V gene TRBV6-5 combines with J gene TRBJ1-2, with D hard to call. V dropped 0 bases and J dropped 2 bases, with 7 bases sitting between them. Looked up from germline, CDR1 is MNHEY and CDR2 is SVGAGI. This CDR3 is 14 amino acids long. The CDR3 nucleotides read TGTGCCAGCAGTTACTCGACCCTAAACTATGGCTACACCTTC. Its protein is CASSYSTLNYGYTF.

The chain joins TRBV5-1 to TRBJ2-1, with D maybe TRBD2 (5 bases). Between the trimmed V and J ends, which lost 6 bases and 5 bases, there was a span of 15 bases. The V gene's germline CDR1 is SGHRS and CDR2 YFSETQ. This CDR3 has 14 residues. CDR3 DNA sequence: TGCGCCAGCAAAGACGGAGGCGAGAACAATGAGCAGTTCTTC. It is translated as CASKDGGENNEQFF.

The gene calls are TRBV18 and TRBJ1-1; D is uncertain. Trimming removed 2 bases at V and 2 bases at J, with 12 bases between. The CDR3 runs to 15 residues. CDR1 is KGHSH and CDR2 is LQKENI in the germline V gene. Written as DNA, the CDR3 is TGTGCCAGCTCACCATATGGGGAACCTAACACTGAAGCTTTCTTT. It is translated as CASSPYGEPNTEAFF.

The chain carries TRBV21-1 and TRBJ1-2; the table's D call of TRBD1 was not tested on the DNA. TRBV21-1 is an annotated pseudogene. The CDR3 runs 17 residues. The CDR3 here is CASSPRLGGTGDNGYTF. CDR3 sequence (DNA): TGTGCCAGCAGCCCGCGGCTGGGCGGGACAGGGGACAATGGCTACACCTTC.

In DNA form, the CDR3 reads TGCGCCAGCAGCTCCGGACTAGCGGGGGTGGAGCAAGAGACCCAGTACTTC. Translation: CASSSGLAGVEQETQYF. The gene calls are TRBV5-1 and TRBJ2-5; TRBD2 matches at 13 bases. From germline, CDR1 is SGHRS and CDR2 YFSETQ. The CDR3 length is 17 residues. V lost 3 bases and J lost 2; bases outside the gene matches: 7.

This sequence joins TRBV2 and TRBJ2-7; either TRBD1 or TRBD2 may fit D (5 bases each). The CDR3 sequence is 15 residues long. Trimming pared 4 bases from V and 6 bases from J, leaving 19 bases between. Germline-derived CDR1 and CDR2 are SNHLY and FYNNEI. The CDR3 loop is CASSAGTLGGREQYF. For the CDR3, the DNA is TGTGCCAGCAGTGCCGGGACCCTAGGAGGTCGCGAGCAGTACTTC.

This sequence joins TRBV5-6 and TRBJ1-3; D is unclear. Germline V gene sequence: CDR1 SGHDT, CDR2 YYEEEE. The CDR3 has 15 residues. V was pared by 2 bases and J by 0 bases, with 9 bases between. The DNA of the CDR3 is TGTGCCAGCAGCTTTATAGGCTCCTCTGGAAACACCATATATTTT. It codes for CASSFIGSSGNTIYF.

This chain uses TRBV4-1 with TRBJ2-3; 8 bases align to TRBD2. This CDR3 contains 14 residues. Germline V lookup: CDR1 MGHRA, CDR2 YSYEKL. V shed 5 bases, J shed 3 bases, and the junction held 4 bases outside the gene matches. The CDR3 DNA follows: TGCGCCAGCAGCTCGGGGGGGAGGACAGATACGCAGTATTTT. Its protein is CASSSGGRTDTQYF.

The chain links TRBV11-2 to TRBJ2-1, with D hard to call. The germline V gene has CDR1 SGHAT and CDR2 FQNNGV. The CDR3 sequence is 11 residues long. V was pared by 5 bases and J by 5 bases, with 4 bases between. CDR3 region: CASSANNEQFF. DNA of the CDR3: TGTGCCAGCAGCGCAAACAATGAGCAGTTCTTC.

The rearrangement links TRBV19 to TRBJ1-2; the D gene is possibly TRBD1 (6 bases). CDR3 length equals 13 residues. Between the trimmed V and J ends, which lost 1 base and 6 bases, there was a span of 9 bases. Germline CDR1 reads LNHDA; CDR2 reads SQIVND (reference sequence). Written as DNA, the CDR3 is TGTGCCAGTAGTATAGGGGGGCGCGATGGCTACACCTTC. Residues: CASSIGGRDGYTF.